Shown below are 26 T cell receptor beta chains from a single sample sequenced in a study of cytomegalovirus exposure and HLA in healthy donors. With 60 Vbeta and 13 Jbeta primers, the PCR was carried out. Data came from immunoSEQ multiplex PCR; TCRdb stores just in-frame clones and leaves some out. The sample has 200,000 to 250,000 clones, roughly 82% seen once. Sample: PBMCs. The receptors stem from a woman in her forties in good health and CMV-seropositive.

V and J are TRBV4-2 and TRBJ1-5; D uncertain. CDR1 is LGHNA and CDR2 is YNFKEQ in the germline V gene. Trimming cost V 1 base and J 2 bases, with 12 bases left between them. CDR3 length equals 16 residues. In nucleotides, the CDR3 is TGTGCCAGCAGCCAAGGGGCAGCTTCGGGCAATCAGCCCCAGCATTTT. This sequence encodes CASSQGAASGNQPQHF.

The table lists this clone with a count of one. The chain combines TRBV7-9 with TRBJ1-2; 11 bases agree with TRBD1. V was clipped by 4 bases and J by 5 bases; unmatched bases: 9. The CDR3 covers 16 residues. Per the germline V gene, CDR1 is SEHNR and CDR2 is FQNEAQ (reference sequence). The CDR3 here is CASSSLGQGALYGYTF. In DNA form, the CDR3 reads TGTGCCAGCAGCTCCCTCGGACAGGGGGCCCTGTATGGCTACACCTTC.

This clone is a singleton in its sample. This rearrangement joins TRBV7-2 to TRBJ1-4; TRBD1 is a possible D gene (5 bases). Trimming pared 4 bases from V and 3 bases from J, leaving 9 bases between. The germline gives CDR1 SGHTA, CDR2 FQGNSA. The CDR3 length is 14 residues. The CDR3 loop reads CASSSRAANEKLFF. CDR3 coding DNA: TGTGCCAGCAGCTCCAGGGCAGCTAATGAAAAACTGTTTTTT.

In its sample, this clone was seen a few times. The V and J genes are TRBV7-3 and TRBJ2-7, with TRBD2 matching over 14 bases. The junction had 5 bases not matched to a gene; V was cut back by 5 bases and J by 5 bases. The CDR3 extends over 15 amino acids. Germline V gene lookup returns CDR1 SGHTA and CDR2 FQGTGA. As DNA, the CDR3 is TGTGCCAGCAGCCCTGGGACTAGCGGGGGTCACGAGCAGTACTTC. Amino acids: CASSPGTSGGHEQYF.

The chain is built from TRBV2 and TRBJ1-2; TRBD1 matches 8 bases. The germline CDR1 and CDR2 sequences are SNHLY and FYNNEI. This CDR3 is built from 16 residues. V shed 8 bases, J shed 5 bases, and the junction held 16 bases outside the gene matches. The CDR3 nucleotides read TGTGCCAGCCATGGAACGGACAGGGCTCTGAATTATGGCTACACCTTC. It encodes CASHGTDRALNYGYTF.

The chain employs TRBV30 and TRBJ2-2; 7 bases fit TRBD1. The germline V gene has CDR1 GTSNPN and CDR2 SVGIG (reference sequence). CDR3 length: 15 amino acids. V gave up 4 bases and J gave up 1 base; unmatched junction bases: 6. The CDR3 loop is CAWMGQPWNTGELFF. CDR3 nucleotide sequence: TGTGCCTGGATGGGACAGCCGTGGAACACCGGGGAGCTGTTTTTT. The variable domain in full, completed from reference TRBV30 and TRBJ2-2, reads SQTIHQWPATLVQPVGSPLSLECTVEGTSNPNLYWYRQAAGRGLQLLFYSVGIGQISSEVPQNLSASRPQDRQFILSSKKLLLSDSGFYLCAWMGQPWNTGELFFGEGSRLTVL.

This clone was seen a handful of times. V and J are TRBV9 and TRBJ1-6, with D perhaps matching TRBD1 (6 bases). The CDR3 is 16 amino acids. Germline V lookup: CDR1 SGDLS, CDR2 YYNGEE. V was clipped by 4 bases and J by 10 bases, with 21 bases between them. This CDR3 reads CASSLNPGRGESPLHF. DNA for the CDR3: TGTGCCAGCAGCCTAAACCCCGGCAGGGGAGAGTCACCCCTCCACTTT.

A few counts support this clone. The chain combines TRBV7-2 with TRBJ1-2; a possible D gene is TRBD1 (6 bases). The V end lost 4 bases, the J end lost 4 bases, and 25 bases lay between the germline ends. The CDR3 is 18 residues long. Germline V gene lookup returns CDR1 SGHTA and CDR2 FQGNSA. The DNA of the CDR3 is TGTGCCAGCAGCTCGCAAATTTTAGGACAGCTATCCCCCTATGGCTACACCTTC. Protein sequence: CASSSQILGQLSPYGYTF.

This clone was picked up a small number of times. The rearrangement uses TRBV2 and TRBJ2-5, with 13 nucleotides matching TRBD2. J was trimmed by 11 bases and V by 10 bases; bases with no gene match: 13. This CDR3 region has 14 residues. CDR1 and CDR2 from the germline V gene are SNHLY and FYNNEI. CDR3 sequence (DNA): TGTGCCACCAGAGGACTAGCGGGAGAAATTGAGCAGTACTTC. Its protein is CATRGLAGEIEQYF.

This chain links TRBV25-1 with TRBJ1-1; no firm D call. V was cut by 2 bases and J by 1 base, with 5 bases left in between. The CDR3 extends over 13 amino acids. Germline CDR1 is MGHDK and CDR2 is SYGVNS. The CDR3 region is CASSERGNTEAFF. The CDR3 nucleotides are TGTGCCAGCAGTGAAAGAGGGAACACTGAAGCTTTCTTT.

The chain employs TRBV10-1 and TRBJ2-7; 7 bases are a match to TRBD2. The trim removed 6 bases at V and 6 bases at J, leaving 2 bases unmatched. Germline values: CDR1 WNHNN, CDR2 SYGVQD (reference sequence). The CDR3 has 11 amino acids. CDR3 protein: CASSTSVEQYF. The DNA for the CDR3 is TGCGCCAGCAGCACTAGCGTCGAGCAGTACTTC.

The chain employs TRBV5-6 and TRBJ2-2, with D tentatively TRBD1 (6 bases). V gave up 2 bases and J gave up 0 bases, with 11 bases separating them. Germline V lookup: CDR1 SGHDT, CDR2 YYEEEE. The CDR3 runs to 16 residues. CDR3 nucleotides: TGTGCCAGCAGCTTAGACAGGCCCCCGAACACCGGGGAGCTGTTTTTT. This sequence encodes CASSLDRPPNTGELFF.

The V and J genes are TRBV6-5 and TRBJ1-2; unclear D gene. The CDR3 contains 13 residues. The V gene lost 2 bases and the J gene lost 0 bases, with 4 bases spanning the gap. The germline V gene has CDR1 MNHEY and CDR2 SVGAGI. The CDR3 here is CASSYTANYGYTF. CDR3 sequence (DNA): TGTGCCAGCAGTTACACAGCTAACTATGGCTACACCTTC.

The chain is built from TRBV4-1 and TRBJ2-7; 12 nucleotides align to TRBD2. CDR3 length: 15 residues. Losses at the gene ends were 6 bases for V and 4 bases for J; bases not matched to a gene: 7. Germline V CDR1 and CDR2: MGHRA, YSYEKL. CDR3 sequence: CASRQTLAGGYEQYF. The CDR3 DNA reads TGCGCCAGCAGACAAACTCTAGCGGGAGGGTACGAGCAGTACTTC.

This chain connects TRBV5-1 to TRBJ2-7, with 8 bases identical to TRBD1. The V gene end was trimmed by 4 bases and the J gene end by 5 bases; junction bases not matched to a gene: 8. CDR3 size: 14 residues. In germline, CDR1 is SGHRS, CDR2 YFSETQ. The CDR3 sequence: CASSMDRVVNEQYF. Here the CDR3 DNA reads TGCGCCAGCAGCATGGACAGGGTTGTAAACGAGCAGTACTTC.

This chain's CDR3 is CAISESRAGPNEKLFF. The CDR3 bases are TGTGCCATCAGTGAGTCTCGAGCAGGGCCAAATGAAAAACTGTTTTTT. The chain couples TRBV10-3 to TRBJ1-4; TRBD1 might be the D (5 bases). Germline CDR1 ENHRY, CDR2 SYGVKD. The CDR3 has 16 residues. Trimming took off 0 bases at V and 5 bases at J, with 13 bases between the two ends.

The CDR3 is CASSPGLATGYEQYF. In nucleotides, the CDR3 is TGCGCCAGCAGCCCGGGACTAGCAACGGGCTACGAGCAGTACTTC. This sequence joins TRBV4-1 and TRBJ2-7; 9 bases agree with TRBD2. CDR3 length: 15 residues. The germline V gene encodes CDR1 MGHRA and CDR2 YSYEKL. With 4 bases clipped from V and 3 bases from J, the junction kept 7 bases outside the gene matches.

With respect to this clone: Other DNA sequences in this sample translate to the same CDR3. The CDR3 is CAISPAGGPGNEQFF. The CDR3 bases are TGTGCCATCAGTCCAGCGGGAGGGCCTGGCAATGAGCAGTTCTTC. The chain recombines TRBV10-3 with TRBJ2-1, with 10 nucleotides matching TRBD2. The CDR3 consists of 15 residues. CDR1 and CDR2 from the germline V gene are ENHRY and SYGVKD. Trimming at V came to 5 bases and at J to 6 bases, leaving 7 bases not matched to a gene.

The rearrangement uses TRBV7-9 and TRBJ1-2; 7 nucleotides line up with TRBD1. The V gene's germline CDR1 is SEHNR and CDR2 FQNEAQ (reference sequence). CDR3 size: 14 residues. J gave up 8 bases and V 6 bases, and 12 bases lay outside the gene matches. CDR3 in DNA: TGTGCCAGCAGTGCAGACAGGGTTCCTTGGGGCTACACCTTC. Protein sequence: CASSADRVPWGYTF.

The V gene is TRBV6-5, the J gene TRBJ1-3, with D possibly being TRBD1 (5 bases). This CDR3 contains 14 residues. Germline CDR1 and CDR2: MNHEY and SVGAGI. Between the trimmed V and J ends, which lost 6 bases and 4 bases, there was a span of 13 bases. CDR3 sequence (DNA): TGTGCCAGCAGACCAGGGACTGACGGAAACACCATATATTTT. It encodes CASRPGTDGNTIYF.

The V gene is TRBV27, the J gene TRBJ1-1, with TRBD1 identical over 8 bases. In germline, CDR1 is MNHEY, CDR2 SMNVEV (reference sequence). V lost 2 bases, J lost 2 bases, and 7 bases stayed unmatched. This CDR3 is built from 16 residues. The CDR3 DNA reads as TGTGCCAGCAGTTTACGGGCAGGGGGCCCCAACACTGAAGCTTTCTTT. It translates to CASSLRAGGPNTEAFF.

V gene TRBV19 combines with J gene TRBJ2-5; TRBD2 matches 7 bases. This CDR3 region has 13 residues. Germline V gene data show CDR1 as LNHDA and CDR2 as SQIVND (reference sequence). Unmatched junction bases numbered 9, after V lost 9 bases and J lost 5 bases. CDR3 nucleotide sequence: TGTGCCAGCGGGGGGTGGAGCGCGGAGACCCAGTACTTC. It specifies CASGGWSAETQYF.

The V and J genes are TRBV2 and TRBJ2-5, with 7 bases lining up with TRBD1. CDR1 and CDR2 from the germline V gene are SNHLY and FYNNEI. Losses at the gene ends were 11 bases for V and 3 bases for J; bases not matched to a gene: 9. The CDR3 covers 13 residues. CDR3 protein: CASEVDREETQYF. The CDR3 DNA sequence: TGTGCCTCGGAGGTAGACAGGGAAGAGACCCAGTACTTC.

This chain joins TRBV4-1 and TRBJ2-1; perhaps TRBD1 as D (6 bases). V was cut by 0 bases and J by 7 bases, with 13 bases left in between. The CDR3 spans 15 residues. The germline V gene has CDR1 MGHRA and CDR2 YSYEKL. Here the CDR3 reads CASSQEGAPGNEQFF. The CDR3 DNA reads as TGCGCCAGCAGCCAAGAGGGGGCGCCGGGGAATGAGCAGTTCTTC.

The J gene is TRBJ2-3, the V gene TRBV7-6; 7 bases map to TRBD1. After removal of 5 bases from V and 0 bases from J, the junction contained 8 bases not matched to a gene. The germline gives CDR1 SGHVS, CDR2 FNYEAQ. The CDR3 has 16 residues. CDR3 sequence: CASSPRQGPSTDTQYF. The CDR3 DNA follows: TGTGCCAGCAGCCCCCGACAGGGACCGAGCACAGATACGCAGTATTTT. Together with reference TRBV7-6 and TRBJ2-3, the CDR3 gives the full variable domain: GAGVSQSPRYKVTKRGQDVALRCDPISGHVSLYWYRQALGQGPEFLTYFNYEAQQDKSGLPNDRFSAERPEGSISTLTIQRTEQRDSAMYRCASSPRQGPSTDTQYFGPGTRLTVL.

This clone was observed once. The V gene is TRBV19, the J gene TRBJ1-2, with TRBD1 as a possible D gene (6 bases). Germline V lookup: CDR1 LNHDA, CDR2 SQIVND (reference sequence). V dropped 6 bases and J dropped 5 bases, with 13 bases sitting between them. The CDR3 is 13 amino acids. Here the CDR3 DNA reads TGTGCCAGTAGGGGACAATTGGGTTATGGCTACACCTTC. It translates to CASRGQLGYGYTF. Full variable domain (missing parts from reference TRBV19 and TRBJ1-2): DGGITQSPKYLFRKEGQNVTLSCEQNLNHDAMYWYRQDPGQGLRLIYYSQIVNDFQKGDIAEGYSVSREKKESFPLTVTSAQKNPTAFYLCASRGQLGYGYTFGSGTRLTVV.